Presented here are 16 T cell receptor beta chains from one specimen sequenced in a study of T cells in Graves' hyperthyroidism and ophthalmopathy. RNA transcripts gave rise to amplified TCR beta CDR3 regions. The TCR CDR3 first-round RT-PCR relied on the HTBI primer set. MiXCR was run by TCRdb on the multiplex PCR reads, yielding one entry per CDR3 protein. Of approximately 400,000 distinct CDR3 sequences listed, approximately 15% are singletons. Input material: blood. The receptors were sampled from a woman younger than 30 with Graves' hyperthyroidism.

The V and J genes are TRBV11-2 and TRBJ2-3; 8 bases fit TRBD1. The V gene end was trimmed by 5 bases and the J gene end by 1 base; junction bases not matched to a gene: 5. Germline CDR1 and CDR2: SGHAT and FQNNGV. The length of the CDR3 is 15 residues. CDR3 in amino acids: CASSQTGVRTDTQYF. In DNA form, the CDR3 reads TGTGCCAGCAGCCAGACAGGGGTTCGCACAGATACGCAGTATTTT.

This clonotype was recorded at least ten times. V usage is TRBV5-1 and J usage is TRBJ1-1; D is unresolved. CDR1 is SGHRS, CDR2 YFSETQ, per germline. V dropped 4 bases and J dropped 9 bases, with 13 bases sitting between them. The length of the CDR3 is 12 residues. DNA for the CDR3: TGCGCCAGCAGCGCCTTAGGCGGACAAGCTTTCTTT. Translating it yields CASSALGGQAFF.

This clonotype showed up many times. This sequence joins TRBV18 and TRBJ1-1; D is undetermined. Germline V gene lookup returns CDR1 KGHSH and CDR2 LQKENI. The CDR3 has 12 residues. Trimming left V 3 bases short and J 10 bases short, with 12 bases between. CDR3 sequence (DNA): TGTGCCAGCTCACCCCTCGAAGGCATAGCTTTCTTT. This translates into CASSPLEGIAFF.

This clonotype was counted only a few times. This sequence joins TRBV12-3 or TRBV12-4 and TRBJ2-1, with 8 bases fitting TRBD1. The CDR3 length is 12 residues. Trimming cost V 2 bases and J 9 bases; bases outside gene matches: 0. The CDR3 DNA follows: TGTGCCAGCAGTTTAACAGGGGGTGAGCAGTTCTTC. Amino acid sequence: CASSLTGGEQFF.

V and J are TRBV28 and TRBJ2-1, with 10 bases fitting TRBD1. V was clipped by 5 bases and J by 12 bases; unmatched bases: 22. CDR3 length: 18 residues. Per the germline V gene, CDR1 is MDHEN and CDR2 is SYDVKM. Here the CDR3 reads CASSLTGGPMGEKYGQFF. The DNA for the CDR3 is TGTGCCAGCAGTCTGACAGGGGGCCCAATGGGGGAAAAATATGGGCAGTTCTTC.

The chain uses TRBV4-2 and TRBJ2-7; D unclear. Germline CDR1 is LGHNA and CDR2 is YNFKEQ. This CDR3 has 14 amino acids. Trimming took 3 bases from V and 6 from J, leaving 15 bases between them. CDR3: CASSHPQGAAEQYF. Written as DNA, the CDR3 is TGTGCCAGCAGCCACCCTCAAGGCGCAGCCGAGCAGTACTTC.

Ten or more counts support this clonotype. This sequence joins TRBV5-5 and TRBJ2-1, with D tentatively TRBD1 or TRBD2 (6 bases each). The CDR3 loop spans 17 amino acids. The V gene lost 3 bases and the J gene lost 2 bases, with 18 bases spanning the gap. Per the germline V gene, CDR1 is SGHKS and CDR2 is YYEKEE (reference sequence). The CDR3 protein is CASSSGAAGGPYNEQFF. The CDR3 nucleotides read TGTGCCAGCAGCTCGGGGGCGGCCGGGGGACCCTACAATGAGCAGTTCTTC.

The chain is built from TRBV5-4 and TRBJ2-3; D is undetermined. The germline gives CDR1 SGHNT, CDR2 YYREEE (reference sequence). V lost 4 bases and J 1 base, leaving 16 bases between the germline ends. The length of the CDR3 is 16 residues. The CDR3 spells CASSQEAGLRTDTQYF. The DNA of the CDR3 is TGTGCCAGCAGCCAAGAGGCTGGCCTTCGCACAGATACGCAGTATTTT.

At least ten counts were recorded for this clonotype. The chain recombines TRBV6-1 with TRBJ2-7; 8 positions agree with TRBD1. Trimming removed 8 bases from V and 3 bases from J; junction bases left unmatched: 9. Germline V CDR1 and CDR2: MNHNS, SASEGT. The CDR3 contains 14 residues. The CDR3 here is CASETGGYLYEQYF. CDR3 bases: TGTGCCAGCGAAACAGGGGGTTACCTCTACGAGCAGTACTTC.

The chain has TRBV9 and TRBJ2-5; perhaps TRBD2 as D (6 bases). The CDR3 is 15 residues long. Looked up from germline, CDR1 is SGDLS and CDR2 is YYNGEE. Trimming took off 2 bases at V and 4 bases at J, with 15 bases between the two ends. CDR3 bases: TGTGCCAGCAGCGTCTGGGGCGGGGCCGGAGAGACCCAGTACTTC. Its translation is CASSVWGGAGETQYF.

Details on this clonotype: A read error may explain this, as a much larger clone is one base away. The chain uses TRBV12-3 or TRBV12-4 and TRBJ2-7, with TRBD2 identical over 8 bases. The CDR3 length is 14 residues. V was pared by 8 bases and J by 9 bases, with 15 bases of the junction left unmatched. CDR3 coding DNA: TGTGCCAGCGTGAACGGGAGGGCCGGCGCGGGGCAGTACTTC. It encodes CASVNGRAGAGQYF.

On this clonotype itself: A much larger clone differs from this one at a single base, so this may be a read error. Written as DNA, the CDR3 is TGTGCCAGCAGCTCCCCGAAAGGAGGGGAGGGCCGTAGTTTCGTGCAGTATTTT. This encodes CASSSPKGGEGRSFVQYF. The rearrangement joins TRBV9 to TRBJ2-3; 7 nucleotides line up with TRBD2. The CDR3 is made up of 18 amino acids. The V gene's germline CDR1 is SGDLS and CDR2 YYNGEE. With 4 bases clipped from V and 11 bases from J, the junction kept 25 bases outside the gene matches.

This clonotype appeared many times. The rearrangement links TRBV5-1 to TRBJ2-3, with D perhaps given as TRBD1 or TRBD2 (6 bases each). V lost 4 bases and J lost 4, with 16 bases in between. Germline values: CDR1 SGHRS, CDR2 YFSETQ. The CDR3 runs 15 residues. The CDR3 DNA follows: TGCGCCAGCAGCCAGACGGGGGCTTGGTCAGATACGCAGTATTTT. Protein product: CASSQTGAWSDTQYF. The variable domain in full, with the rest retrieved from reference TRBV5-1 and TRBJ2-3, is KAGVTQTPRYLIKTRGQQVTLSCSPISGHRSVSWYQQTPGQGLQFLFEYFSETQRNKGNFPGRFSGRQFSNSRSEMNVSTLELGDSALYLCASSQTGAWSDTQYFGPGTRLTVL.

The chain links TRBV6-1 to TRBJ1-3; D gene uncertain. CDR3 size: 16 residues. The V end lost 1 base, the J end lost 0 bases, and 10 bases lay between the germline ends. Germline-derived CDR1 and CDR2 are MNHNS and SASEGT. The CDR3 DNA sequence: TGTGCCAGCAGTGAAGAATATAGGAACTCTGGAAACACCATATATTTT. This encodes CASSEEYRNSGNTIYF.

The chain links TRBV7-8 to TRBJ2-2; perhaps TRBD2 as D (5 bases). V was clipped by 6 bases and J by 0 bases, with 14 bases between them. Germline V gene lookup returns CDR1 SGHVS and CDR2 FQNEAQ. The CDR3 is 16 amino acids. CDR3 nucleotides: TGTGCCAGCAGTTTTCTCGAGGGTGCGAACACCGGGGAGCTGTTTTTT. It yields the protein CASSFLEGANTGELFF.

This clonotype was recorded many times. CDR3 bases: TGTGCCTGGAAGGGCAGGGGAGAAGAGACCCAGTACTTC. This codes for CAWKGRGEETQYF. V and J are TRBV30 and TRBJ2-5, with a tentative D call TRBD1 (6 bases). The CDR3 extends over 13 amino acids. Trimming took 4 bases from V and 3 from J, leaving 12 bases between them. Per the germline V gene, CDR1 is GTSNPN and CDR2 is SVGIG (reference sequence).